This T cell receptor beta chain is from a study of blood T cell repertoires in COVID-19. Study as a whole: Some COVID-19 samples were acute and others convalescent; all came from the United States, Italy and Spain.

Germline V lookup: CDR1 MNHGY, CDR2 SAAAGT. With V trimmed by 5 bases and J by 0 bases, 4 bases remained unmatched. CDR3 size: 15 residues. Original methodology: The assay estimated nucleated cells by amplifying reference gene primers. Assay: immunoSEQ multiplex PCR; the TCRdb copy retains only in-frame clones and omits some. V, J and clone size were drawn from that table, and D and trimming were deduced from the DNA. The sample contains about 14,000 clones, more than 70% of which appear only once. The sequence came from a man in his 70s with acute or convalescent COVID-19. The sequencing sample was made of peripheral blood. The chain employs TRBV6-8 and TRBJ1-3, with TRBD1 matching over 7 bases. DNA of the CDR3: TGTGCCAGCAGTCCCAGGGGGTCCTCTGGAAACACCATATATTTT. The encoded protein is CASSPRGSSGNTIYF.